Listed here are 11 T cell receptor beta chains from one sample, sequenced in a study of control samples from healthy donors and cancer patients (TCRdb year 2020). Library construction relied on the immunoSEQ multiplex PCR assay. This is the immuneACCESS table as TCRdb keeps it, with only in-frame sequences that have V and J called. A part of the clones is gone; compared with another copy, unresolved V genes explain less than half, and the rest is unexplained. For this sample the table gives around 120,000 clones, of which roughly nine tenths were detected only once. Clones ranked in the top ten supply 1.1% of the sample. The source material was PBMCs. All receptors come from a woman between 50 and 59 years old with colorectal cancer.

The genes are TRBV30 and TRBJ1-5; the D is unclear. This CDR3 spans 13 amino acids. The V gene's germline CDR1 is GTSNPN and CDR2 SVGIG (reference sequence). V was trimmed by 2 bases and J by 7 bases, leaving 12 bases between them. CDR3 in DNA: TGTGCCTGGAGTCCGAGCTCGTGGCAGCCCCAGCATTTT. Amino acids: CAWSPSSWQPQHF.

The chain is built from TRBV11-2 and TRBJ2-1; D ambiguous. The CDR3 runs 16 residues. Trimming left V 6 bases short and J 0 bases short, with 15 bases between. The germline CDR1 and CDR2 sequences are SGHAT and FQNNGV. CDR3 nucleotides: TGTGCCAGCAGTAATAAGGGATTTAGCTCCTACAATGAGCAGTTCTTC. Its protein product is CASSNKGFSSYNEQFF. Combining the CDR3 with reference TRBV11-2 and TRBJ2-1 gives the whole variable domain EAGVAQSPRYKIIEKRQSVAFWCNPISGHATLYWYQQILGQGPKLLIQFQNNGVVDDSQLPKDRFSAERLKGVDSTLKIQPAKLEDSAVYLCASSNKGFSSYNEQFFGPGTRLTVL.

This clone was seen just once. This chain links TRBV2 with TRBJ1-4; D perhaps matches TRBD1 (5 bases). There are 13 residues in the CDR3. Between the trimmed V and J ends, which lost 3 bases and 3 bases, there was a span of 5 bases. Germline V CDR1 and CDR2: SNHLY, FYNNEI. The chain's CDR3 is CASSEGANEKLFF. As DNA, the CDR3 is TGTGCCAGCAGTGAGGGGGCTAATGAAAAACTGTTTTTT.

The V and J genes are TRBV19 and TRBJ1-1, with D possibly being TRBD1 (5 bases). V lost 0 bases and J 0 bases, leaving 8 bases between the germline ends. The CDR3 totals 15 residues. Germline CDR1 and CDR2: LNHDA and SQIVND (reference sequence). The CDR3 reads CASSIDRVMNTEAFF. The CDR3, as DNA: TGTGCCAGTAGTATAGACAGGGTAATGAACACTGAAGCTTTCTTT.

This clone has more than one count but fewer than ten. Additional DNA sequences in this sample encode the identical CDR3. CDR3 residues: CASSLAAGGTEAFF. The CDR3 DNA is TGCGCCAGCAGCTTGGCGGCAGGGGGAACTGAAGCTTTCTTT. This rearrangement joins TRBV5-1 to TRBJ1-1; 7 nucleotides line up with TRBD1. Germline V gives CDR1 SGHRS, CDR2 YFSETQ. The CDR3 covers 14 residues. V lost 0 bases to trimming and J lost 5 bases; unmatched junction nucleotides: 4.

The chain joins TRBV10-2 to TRBJ2-1; D is unresolved. V was cut by 5 bases and J by 0 bases, with 11 bases left in between. CDR1 WSHSY and CDR2 SAAADI come from the germline V gene. The CDR3 runs to 15 residues. The CDR3 coding sequence is TGCGCCAGCAGTCATAAGAAAACCTCCTACAATGAGCAGTTCTTC. Amino acid sequence: CASSHKKTSYNEQFF.

The chain employs TRBV5-1 and TRBJ2-7; a possible D gene is TRBD2 (6 bases). The CDR3 is made up of 15 amino acids. The V end was cut by 4 bases, the J end by 5 bases, with 19 bases between. Germline V gives CDR1 SGHRS, CDR2 YFSETQ. The CDR3 sequence is CASSGGDWAGDEQYF. The DNA for the CDR3 is TGCGCCAGCAGCGGTGGGGACTGGGCCGGAGACGAGCAGTACTTC.

This clone was observed a single time. This chain connects TRBV28 to TRBJ1-5; D gene ambiguous. V was shortened by 7 bases and J by 2 bases, with 9 bases between the two germline ends. Germline CDR1 and CDR2: MDHEN and SYDVKM. The CDR3 has 13 amino acids. CDR3 nucleotides: TGTGCCAGCACCCTCGGGGGCAATCAGCCCCAGCATTTT. It yields the protein CASTLGGNQPQHF. Variable domain in full (rest from reference TRBV28 and TRBJ1-5): DVKVTQSSRYLVKRTGEKVFLECVQDMDHENMFWYRQDPGLGLRLIYFSYDVKMKEKGDIPEGYSVSREKKERFSLILESASTNQTSMYLCASTLGGNQPQHFGDGTRLSIL.

This chain uses TRBV5-6 with TRBJ2-3, with D possibly being TRBD2 (6 bases). The CDR3 runs to 14 residues. Germline CDR1 and CDR2: SGHDT and YYEEEE. V lost 6 bases, J lost 4 bases, and 15 bases lay in between. As DNA, the CDR3 is TGTGCCAGCACCCGGGAGATCGGGGCAGATACGCAGTATTTT. It codes for CASTREIGADTQYF.

This clone was seen only once. CDR3 nucleotide sequence: TGTGCCATCAGTGAGGCCGGGAACACTGAAGCTTTCTTT. It translates to CAISEAGNTEAFF. The rearrangement uses TRBV10-3 and TRBJ1-1, with D unresolved. V was trimmed by 2 bases and J by 1 base, leaving 5 bases between them. CDR1 is ENHRY, CDR2 SYGVKD, per germline. The CDR3 is 13 residues long.

V and J are TRBV10-3 and TRBJ1-6, with 7 bases matching TRBD1. The CDR3 has 15 residues. Trimming cost V 2 bases and J 5 bases; bases outside gene matches: 3. Germline V gene sequence: CDR1 ENHRY, CDR2 SYGVKD. The CDR3 region has the DNA TGTGCCATCAGTGAGGGGGACAGCGATAATTCACCCCTCCACTTT. It translates to CAISEGDSDNSPLHF.